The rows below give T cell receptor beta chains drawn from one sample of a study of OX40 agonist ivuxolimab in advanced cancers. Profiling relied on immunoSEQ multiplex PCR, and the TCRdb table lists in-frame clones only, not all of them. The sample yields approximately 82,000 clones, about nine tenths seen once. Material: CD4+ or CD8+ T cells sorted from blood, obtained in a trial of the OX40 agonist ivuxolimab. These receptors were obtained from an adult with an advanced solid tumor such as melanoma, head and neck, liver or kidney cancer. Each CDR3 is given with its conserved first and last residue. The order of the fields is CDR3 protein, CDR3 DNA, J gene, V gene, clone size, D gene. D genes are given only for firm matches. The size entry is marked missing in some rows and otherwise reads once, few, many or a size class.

CASSLNSNTDTQYF | TGTGCCAGCAGTTTAAATTCCAACACAGATACGCAGTATTTT | TRBJ2-3 | TRBV27 | NA | NA
CASRGTVGAHSSYNEQFF | TGTGCCAGCAGGGGGACCGTCGGGGCCCATAGCTCCTACAATGAGCAGTTCTTC | TRBJ2-1 | TRBV2 | NA | NA
CASGVGSHMNEKLFF | TGTGCCAGCGGGGTGGGTAGTCATATGAATGAAAAACTGTTTTTT | TRBJ1-4 | TRBV28 | NA | NA
CAWTGGTSGANVLTF | TGTGCCTGGACAGGGGGAACCTCTGGGGCCAACGTCCTGACTTTC | TRBJ2-6 | TRBV30 | NA | TRBD1
CASSSWTASYEQYF | TGCGCCAGCAGCTCCTGGACCGCGTCCTACGAGCAGTACTTC | TRBJ2-7 | TRBV5-1 | NA | NA
CASSQSVGNEQFF | TGTGCCAGCAGCCAGTCGGTGGGCAATGAGCAGTTCTTC | TRBJ2-1 | TRBV16 | NA | NA
CASNAGADTQYF | TGCGCCAGCAACGCGGGAGCGGATACGCAGTATTTT | TRBJ2-3 | TRBV5-1 | NA | TRBD2
CASSYPGAPDTQYF | TGTGCCAGCAGTTACCCCGGGGCGCCAGATACGCAGTATTTT | TRBJ2-3 | TRBV6-5 | NA | NA
CASNRLARVNEQFF | TGTGCTAGCAACAGACTAGCGAGGGTGAATGAGCAGTTCTTC | TRBJ2-1 | TRBV28 | once | TRBD2
CASSLASGGGKTQYF | TGTGCCAGCAGCTTAGCTAGCGGAGGGGGAAAGACCCAGTACTTC | TRBJ2-5 | TRBV5-6 | NA | NA
CASSLAAASGNTIYF | TGCGCCAGCAGCTTGGCGGCAGCCTCTGGAAACACCATATATTTT | TRBJ1-3 | TRBV5-1 | NA | NA
CASSSVEANYGYTF | TGTGCCAGCAGTTCAGTTGAAGCTAACTATGGCTACACCTTC | TRBJ1-2 | TRBV28 | once | NA
CASSRGQGGSGYTF | TGTGCCAGTAGTAGGGGACAGGGTGGATCTGGCTACACCTTC | TRBJ1-2 | TRBV19 | NA | TRBD1
CASCRDSGNSPLHF | TGTGCCAGCTGCCGGGACAGCGGTAATTCACCCCTCCACTTT | TRBJ1-6 | TRBV6-1 | NA | TRBD1
CASSESLADINEQFF | TGTGCCAGCAGTGAATCTCTAGCGGATATAAATGAGCAGTTCTTC | TRBJ2-1 | TRBV25-1 | NA | TRBD2
CASSPSGQSNQPQHF | TGTGCCAGCTCACCTTCCGGACAAAGCAATCAGCCCCAGCATTTT | TRBJ1-5 | TRBV18 | once | NA
CASSVTGTSVGEQYF | TGTGCCAGCAGCGTAACTGGGACTAGCGTGGGCGAGCAGTACTTC | TRBJ2-7 | TRBV9 | NA | TRBD2
CASSLGQRDLTDTQYF | TGTGCCAGCAGCTTAGGACAGCGGGACCTCACAGATACGCAGTATTTT | TRBJ2-3 | TRBV11-3 | NA | TRBD2
CASSSPGLAGGKYNEQFF | TGTGCCAGCTCAAGCCCGGGACTAGCGGGAGGGAAATACAATGAGCAGTTCTTC | TRBJ2-1 | TRBV18 | NA | TRBD2
CASSRTTNQPQHF | TGTGCCAGCAGCAGGACCACAAACCAGCCCCAGCATTTT | TRBJ1-5 | TRBV6-1 | NA | NA
CASFPTGANVLTF | TGTGCCAGCTTCCCAACTGGGGCCAACGTCCTGACTTTC | TRBJ2-6 | TRBV7-9 | NA | NA
CASSLSPGTGYNEQFF | TGCGCCAGCAGCTTGAGTCCCGGGACAGGCTACAATGAGCAGTTCTTC | TRBJ2-1 | TRBV5-1 | NA | TRBD1
CASSLTREAEAFF | TGTGCCAGCAGCTTAACACGGGAAGCTGAAGCTTTCTTT | TRBJ1-1 | TRBV7-3 | NA | NA
CASSLNRGTEQYF | TGCGCCAGCAGCTTGAATCGAGGGACCGAGCAGTACTTC | TRBJ2-7 | TRBV5-1 | once | NA
CSVVTQGADEQYF | TGCAGCGTTGTAACACAGGGGGCTGACGAGCAGTACTTC | TRBJ2-7 | TRBV29-1 | NA | TRBD1
CASSLTSGGPYEQYF | TGTGCCAGCAGCTTGACTAGCGGGGGCCCCTACGAGCAGTACTTC | TRBJ2-7 | TRBV13 | NA | TRBD2
CASRDTSGSSYNEQFF | TGTGCCAGCAGGGACACTAGCGGGAGCTCCTACAATGAGCAGTTCTTC | TRBJ2-1 | TRBV27 | NA | TRBD2
CASSRKGLAGETQYF | TGTGCCAGCAGCCGCAAGGGACTAGCGGGAGAGACCCAGTACTTC | TRBJ2-5 | TRBV5-8 | NA | TRBD2
CASSVEYLGLAGDTGELFF | TGTGCCAGCAGTGTCGAGTATTTAGGACTAGCGGGCGACACCGGGGAGCTGTTTTTT | TRBJ2-2 | TRBV6-1 | NA | TRBD2
CASSLAISNQGTQYF | TGCGCCAGCAGCTTGGCCATATCCAATCAAGGGACCCAGTACTTC | TRBJ2-5 | TRBV5-1 | NA | NA
CASSLNDGDNQPQHF | TGTGCCAGCAGCCTCAACGACGGCGACAATCAGCCCCAGCATTTT | TRBJ1-5 | TRBV27 | NA | NA
CASKQDGNYGYTF | TGTGCCAGCAAACAGGACGGCAACTATGGCTACACCTTC | TRBJ1-2 | TRBV27 | NA | NA
CASHKEVQYF | TGTGCCAGCCACAAGGAGGTTCAGTACTTC | TRBJ2-4 | TRBV21-1 | NA | NA
CATSGYPGADPNTEAFF | TGTGCCACCAGCGGATACCCGGGGGCAGACCCTAACACTGAAGCTTTCTTT | TRBJ1-1 | TRBV15 | NA | NA
CASSPQGGGTEAFF | TGTGCCAGCAGTCCACAGGGAGGAGGCACTGAAGCTTTCTTT | TRBJ1-1 | TRBV6-1 | few | NA
CASSPPNRDSNQPQHF | TGTGCCAGCTCACCACCCAACAGGGATAGCAATCAGCCCCAGCATTTT | TRBJ1-5 | TRBV18 | NA | NA
CASSLGTDLSYEQYF | TGTGCCAGCAGCTTGGGGACAGATCTTTCCTACGAGCAGTACTTC | TRBJ2-7 | TRBV5-4 | NA | NA
CASSPTGSTEAFF | TGTGCCAGCAGTCCGACAGGGAGCACTGAAGCTTTCTTT | TRBJ1-1 | TRBV27 | NA | TRBD1
CASTPLGGQPQHF | TGTGCCAGCACCCCCCTGGGGGGTCAGCCCCAGCATTTT | TRBJ1-5 | TRBV6-1 | few | NA
CASSLGGSYQETQYF | TGCGCCAGCAGCTTGGGAGGCAGTTACCAAGAGACCCAGTACTTC | TRBJ2-5 | TRBV5-1 | NA | NA
CASSLEGGNTDTQYF | TGTGCCAGCAGCTTGGAGGGAGGTAACACAGATACGCAGTATTTT | TRBJ2-3 | TRBV5-8 | NA | NA
CASSFGDSNEKLFF | TGCGCCAGCAGCTTTGGCGACTCTAATGAAAAACTGTTTTTT | TRBJ1-4 | TRBV5-1 | NA | NA
CASSEDWTPEEQFF | TGTGCCAGCAGTGAGGACTGGACACCCGAGGAGCAGTTCTTC | TRBJ2-1 | TRBV6-1 | NA | NA
CASRRPGSYNEQFF | TGTGCCAGCAGACGACCGGGCTCCTACAATGAGCAGTTCTTC | TRBJ2-1 | TRBV28 | NA | NA
CASSDRGTDTQYF | TGTGCCAGCAGTGATCGCGGCACAGATACGCAGTATTTT | TRBJ2-3 | TRBV2 | NA | NA
CASSELPQETQYF | TGTGCCAGCAGTGAACTCCCCCAAGAGACCCAGTACTTC | TRBJ2-5 | TRBV6-1 | NA | NA
CASSPETSGRLNEQFF | TGTGCCAGTAGTCCGGAGACTAGCGGGAGGCTCAATGAGCAGTTCTTC | TRBJ2-1 | TRBV19 | NA | TRBD2
CASSLNGATNEKLFF | TGTGCCAGCAGCTTAAACGGTGCAACTAATGAAAAACTGTTTTTT | TRBJ1-4 | TRBV5-8 | NA | NA
CASSLVLGDEQYF | TGTGCCAGCAGCTTAGTTTTGGGAGACGAGCAGTACTTC | TRBJ2-7 | TRBV7-2 | NA | NA
CASSLDASGGTGELFF | TGTGCCAGCAGCTTGGATGCTAGCGGGGGAACCGGGGAGCTGTTTTTT | TRBJ2-2 | TRBV5-4 | NA | TRBD2
CASSKSPGQNSYEQYF | TGTGCCAGCAGCAAGAGTCCGGGACAGAATTCCTACGAGCAGTACTTC | TRBJ2-7 | TRBV21-1 | NA | NA